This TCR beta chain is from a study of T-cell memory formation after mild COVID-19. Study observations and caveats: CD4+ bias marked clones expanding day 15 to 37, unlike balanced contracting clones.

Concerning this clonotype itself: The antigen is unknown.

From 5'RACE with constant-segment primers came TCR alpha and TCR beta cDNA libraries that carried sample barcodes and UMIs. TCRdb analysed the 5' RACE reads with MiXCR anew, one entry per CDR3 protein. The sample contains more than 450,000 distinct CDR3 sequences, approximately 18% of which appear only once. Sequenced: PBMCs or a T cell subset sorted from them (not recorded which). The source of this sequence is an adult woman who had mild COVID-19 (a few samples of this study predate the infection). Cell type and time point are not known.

The CDR3 region is CASSMGSIAFGYTF. DNA for the CDR3: TGTGCCAGCAGCATGGGGAGTATCGCGTTTGGCTACACCTTC. The rearrangement uses TRBV5-5 and TRBJ1-2; D unclear. The CDR3 length is 14 residues. From germline, CDR1 is SGHKS and CDR2 YYEKEE (reference sequence). Trimming removed 4 bases from V and 7 bases from J, with 17 bases in between.